What follows is one TCR beta chain and its context. Its antigen is unidentified. This specimen comes from a study of cytotoxic CD8 clonotypes in ibrutinib-treated CLL. Study as a whole: Partial responders approximately 25, complete 2; roughly twelve progressed and roughly 14 stayed in remission by median roughly 70 months.

V dropped 7 bases and J dropped 6; count of bases not matched to a gene: 9. There are 15 residues in the CDR3. Germline CDR1 is MNHEY and CDR2 is SMNVEV (reference sequence). Using immunoSEQ multiplex PCR, the repertoire was profiled, and TCRdb retains in-frame clones only, with some absent. The sample includes 35,000 to 40,000 clones, about half of them seen just once. Study observations and caveats: Elevated clonality accompanied ibrutinib response, with a return toward baseline values at progression.

The material was PBMCs, obtained before ibrutinib treatment. The rearrangement uses TRBV27 and TRBJ1-6, with 7 bases identical to TRBD1. The source of this sequence is a human donor with chronic lymphocytic leukemia. The CDR3 bases are TGTGCCAGCACCCTAAACAGGGGAGGTAATTCACCCCTCCACTTT. Its protein product is CASTLNRGGNSPLHF.